This T cell receptor (beta chain) came from a study of T-cell reconstitution after alpha-beta-depleted transplantation in children listed by TCRdb under 2016. Context from the whole study: The study quantitatively tracked T-cell immune reconstitution after TCRalphabeta/CD19-depleted allogeneic hematopoietic cell transplantation in children using TCR repertoire profiling.

To prepare the library, PCR was applied. TCRdb shows the sequencer as Illumina HiSeq 2500. TCR libraries were prepared with molecular barcoding, using unique molecular identifiers to normalize TCRbeta repertoire quantification. The public sequencing data were trimmed at Q25 with fastp and processed into clonotypes with MiXCR by TCRdb, which kept only in-frame beta chains. Records with the same CDR3 protein are collapsed into one entry carrying the most frequent genes and DNA. The sample contains approximately 390,000 distinct CDR3 sequences, approximately 10% of them found a single time. The top ten hold 4.5% to 7% of the sample. The CDR3, cysteine through phenylalanine, is 14 amino acids long. Only CDR3 DNA remains: 42 bases, in frame from the first base. CDR1 and CDR2 are drawn from the germline V gene (reference sequence): DFQATT, SNEGSKA. V is trimmed back by 6 bases and J by 6 bases, and the junction contains 11 bases that no gene match accounts for.

Comment on this clonotype: The clone's antigen remains unknown. Base qualities are not recorded, but no much larger clone differs from it by a single base.

The source is a human donor who donated a stem cell graft to a child with acute myeloid leukemia. The chain is encoded by TRBV20-1 joined to TRBJ2-1; 7 nucleotides in the junction match TRBD2. Sequencing used PBMCs from the stem cell graft donor, obtained from the stem cell graft. CDR3 protein: CSAEIPSGPNEQFF. The bases read TGCAGTGCGGAAATTCCTAGCGGCCCCAATGAGCAGTTCTTC.